This entry is about one T cell receptor beta chain. The antigen remains unidentified. The PCR was carried out with 60 Vbeta primers and 13 Jbeta primers. Sequenced by immunoSEQ multiplex PCR; TCRdb stores in-frame clones only, minus some. The sample lists roughly 130,000 clones, approximately 80% seen once, with approximately 10% in the top ten. The CDR3 has 15 amino acids. The germline gives CDR1 LGHNA, CDR2 YSLEER. With 5 bases removed from V and 3 bases from J, the gap between germline ends came to 14 bases. The sample belongs to a study of cytomegalovirus exposure and HLA in healthy donors. Study-wide context: Clustering assigned approximately 79% of the roughly 430 genotyped donors to the Caucasian-associated ancestry cluster.

Study conclusions and caveats: Reportedly, diagnosis of cytomegalovirus status by the classifier showed high specificity and sensitivity. The study had only CMV serostatus as immune exposure information. Most TCR sequences were seen very rarely across donors, but some public TCRs occurred in many.

Sequencing was carried out using PBMCs. The receptor comes from a male donor in good health and CMV-seropositive. This sequence joins TRBV4-3 and TRBJ2-1; TRBD1 might be the D (6 bases). CDR3 nucleotides: TGCGCCAGCAGCTTACAGCAGGGGAACTACAATGAGCAGTTCTTC. As protein: CASSLQQGNYNEQFF.